This TCR beta chain was identified in a study of shared clonotypes between healthy human individuals. Study results and caveats: An anticipated effect of sequencing depth on clonotype sharing among donors was recognized.

DNA at around 210 ng, tens of thousands of T cell genomes, went into sorted-subset replicate PCRs. Profiling relied on immunoSEQ multiplex PCR, and the TCRdb table lists in-frame clones only, not all of them. The sample contains approximately 1,500,000 clones, roughly 96% of which appear only once. CDR1 is MNHEY and CDR2 is SVGAGI in the germline V gene. The CDR3 spans 13 residues. The ends were cut back, 2 bases at V and 4 bases at J, with 9 bases in the middle. To note about this clone: Its antigen remains unknown.

This TCR was recovered from a man under 40 in good health. This chain links TRBV6-5 with TRBJ2-7; no firm D call. Sequenced: naive CD4+ T cells sorted from blood. Subset here: CD45RA+ positively selected. CDR3 DNA sequence: TGTGCCAGCAGTTACAGGTCTACTTACGAGCAGTACTTC. Translated, it gives CASSYRSTYEQYF.